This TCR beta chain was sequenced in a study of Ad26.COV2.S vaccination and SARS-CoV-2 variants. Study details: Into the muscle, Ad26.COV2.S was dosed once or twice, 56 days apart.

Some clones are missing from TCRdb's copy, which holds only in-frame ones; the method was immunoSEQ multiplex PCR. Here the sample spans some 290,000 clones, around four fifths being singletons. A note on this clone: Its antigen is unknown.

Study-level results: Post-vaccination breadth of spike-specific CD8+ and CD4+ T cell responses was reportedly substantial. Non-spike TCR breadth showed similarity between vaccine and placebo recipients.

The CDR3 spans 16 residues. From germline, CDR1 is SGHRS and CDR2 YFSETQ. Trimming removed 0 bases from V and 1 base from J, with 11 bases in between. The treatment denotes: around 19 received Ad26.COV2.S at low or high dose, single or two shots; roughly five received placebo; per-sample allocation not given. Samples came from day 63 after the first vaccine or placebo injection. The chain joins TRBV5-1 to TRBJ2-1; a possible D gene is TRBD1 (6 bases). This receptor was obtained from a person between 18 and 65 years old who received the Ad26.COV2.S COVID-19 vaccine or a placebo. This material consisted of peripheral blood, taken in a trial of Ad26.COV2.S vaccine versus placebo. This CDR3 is CASSLDVGGSYNEQFF. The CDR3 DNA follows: TGCGCCAGCAGCTTGGATGTAGGGGGATCCTACAATGAGCAGTTCTTC.